Following are 22 T cell receptor beta chains from one sample sequenced in a study of blood T cells in healthy people across ages (dated by TCRdb to between 2015 and 2017). The library relied on 5' RACE. The sample was run on an Illumina HiSeq 2500. The second PCR ran for about 6 to 12 cycles and used a J-beta primer mix along with a sample-barcoded 5' primer. TCRdb's own reprocessing of the public reads used fastp at Q25 and MiXCR and kept productive beta chains. When rows share a CDR3 protein, they turn into one entry using the most common DNA and genes. The sample table contains hundreds of thousands of distinct CDR3 sequences; only one count was recorded for 45% to 50% of them. The ten largest make up about a third of the sample. The sequenced material came from blood. These receptors were taken from a woman in her sixties in good health.

This clonotype was recorded a few times. The gene calls are TRBV20-1 and TRBJ1-2; D may be TRBD1 (6 bases). CDR1 and CDR2 from the germline V gene are DFQATT and SNEGSKA (reference sequence). Trimming pared 1 base from V and 10 bases from J, leaving 19 bases between. This CDR3 has 14 amino acids. The CDR3 DNA reads TGCAGTGCTAGAGGTGACCAGGACAGCCGCACCTACACCTTC. It is translated as CSARGDQDSRTYTF.

The rearrangement joins TRBV7-2 to TRBJ2-1; no reliable D call. The V and J ends lost 5 bases and 0 bases respectively, with 11 bases between them. The CDR3 length is 15 residues. Germline loops: CDR1 SGHTA, CDR2 FQGNSA. DNA of the CDR3: TGTGCCAGCAGCGACGGGCTCCCCTCCTACAATGAGCAGTTCTTC. This sequence encodes CASSDGLPSYNEQFF. Full variable domain (missing parts from reference TRBV7-2 and TRBJ2-1): GAGVSQSPSNKVTEKGKDVELRCDPISGHTALYWYRQSLGQGLEFLIYFQGNSAPDKSGLPSDRFSAERTGGSVSTLTIQRTQQEDSAVYLCASSDGLPSYNEQFFGPGTRLTVL.

The V call is TRBV24-1, the J call TRBJ2-5, with 7 bases aligning to TRBD1. This CDR3 is built from 13 residues. Trimming took 5 bases from V and 5 from J; bases not matched to a gene: 4. CDR1 and CDR2 (germline): KGHDR, SFDVKD. In DNA, the CDR3 is TGTGCCACCAGTGGTAGGGGGCTGGAGACCCAGTACTTC. Translating gives CATSGRGLETQYF.

The chain combines TRBV7-9 with TRBJ2-7; possible D gene TRBD2, 6 bases. V lost 4 bases, J lost 2 bases, and 12 bases lay in between. Germline loops: CDR1 SEHNR, CDR2 FQNEAQ (reference sequence). This CDR3 is built from 14 residues. The CDR3 DNA follows: TGTGCCAGCAGCTCCTGGGACTCCCCCTACGAGCAGTACTTC. Protein product: CASSSWDSPYEQYF. Filled out from reference TRBV7-9 and TRBJ2-7, the complete variable domain reads DTGVSQNPRHKITKRGQNVTFRCDPISEHNRLYWYRQTLGQGPEFLTYFQNEAQLEKSRLLSDRFSAERPKGSFSTLEIQRTEQGDSAMYLCASSSWDSPYEQYFGPGTRLTVT.

CDR3 protein: CAGGSTVTNEKLFF. The CDR3 DNA follows: TGTGCCGGCGGATCGACAGTCACTAATGAAAAACTGTTTTTT. This sequence joins TRBV7-8 and TRBJ1-4, with a weak D call TRBD1 (5 bases). The CDR3 has 14 residues. V was shortened by 11 bases and J by 2 bases, with 15 bases between the two germline ends. CDR1 SGHVS and CDR2 FQNEAQ come from the germline V gene.

The rearrangement joins TRBV5-6 to TRBJ1-2; perhaps TRBD1 as D (5 bases). This CDR3 comprises 14 residues. V shed 6 bases and J shed 8 bases, with 20 bases lying between them. From germline, CDR1 is SGHDT and CDR2 YYEEEE. CDR3 loop: CASTTGAVILGYTF. The CDR3 DNA reads TGTGCCAGCACCACAGGAGCCGTGATCCTAGGCTACACCTTC.

The rearrangement joins TRBV24-1 to TRBJ2-3; 7 bases match TRBD1. The CDR3 length is 16 residues. Germline-derived CDR1 and CDR2 are KGHDR and SFDVKD. Trimming took 4 bases from V and 4 from J; bases not matched to a gene: 10. CDR3 bases: TGTGCCACCAGTGACCTCCGACAGGGTGGTGCAGATACGCAGTATTTT. This gives the protein CATSDLRQGGADTQYF.

The V gene is TRBV6-2 or TRBV6-3, the J gene TRBJ2-4; D is perhaps TRBD2 (5 bases). Germline lookup yields CDR1 MNHEY and CDR2 SVGEGT. This CDR3 is 14 amino acids long. The CDR3 is CVSRRSLVKNIQYF. The CDR3 DNA sequence: TGTGTCAGTCGGAGATCACTAGTCAAAAACATTCAGTACTTC.

V is TRBV20-1 and J is TRBJ2-1; maybe TRBD2 (5 bases). V was pared by 3 bases and J by 0 bases, with 12 bases between. CDR1 is DFQATT and CDR2 is SNEGSKA in the germline V gene (reference sequence). The CDR3 has 15 amino acids. The CDR3: CSARGAESSYNEQFF. The CDR3 DNA follows: TGCAGTGCTAGGGGAGCAGAGAGCTCCTACAATGAGCAGTTCTTC.

V and J are TRBV18 and TRBJ2-5, with no clear D. Near its end, the DNA agrees better with TRBJ2-7, so the J call may be wrong. Germline lookup yields CDR1 KGHSH and CDR2 LQKENI. The CDR3 length is 13 residues. CDR3 nucleotides: TGTGCCAGCTCACCACGGCGCAGATACGAGCAGTACTTC. This sequence encodes CASSPRRRYEQYF.

This clonotype was seen only a few times. The chain couples TRBV5-1 to TRBJ1-5, with no clear D. The germline CDR1 and CDR2 sequences are SGHRS and YFSETQ. This CDR3 has 15 residues. V dropped 4 bases and J dropped 2 bases, with 13 bases sitting between them. CDR3 nucleotide sequence: TGCGCCAGCAGCCCGCTCCCCTCCGGCAATCAGCCCCAGCATTTT. Translation gives CASSPLPSGNQPQHF.

This chain connects TRBV24-1 to TRBJ2-5, with D possibly matching TRBD2 (6 bases). The CDR3 runs to 16 residues. V shed 3 bases and J shed 5 bases, with 18 bases lying between them. Germline assignment: CDR1 KGHDR and CDR2 SFDVKD. CDR3 coding DNA: TGTGCCACCAGTGATCTGGGGGGACCCGAAGGGGAGACCCAGTACTTC. Residues: CATSDLGGPEGETQYF.

For this clonotype: It may be a read error: a sequence one base away is much more abundant. The rearrangement joins TRBV6-2 or TRBV6-3 to TRBJ2-7, with TRBD1 identical over 10 bases. Germline CDR1 and CDR2: MNHEY and SVGEGT. V shed 1 base and J 3 bases; nucleotides not matched to a gene: 0. This CDR3 contains 14 residues. The CDR3 region has the DNA TGTGCCAGCAGTTACTGGACAGGGGGCTACGAGCAGTACTTC. Its translation is CASSYWTGGYEQYF.

This rearrangement joins TRBV28 to TRBJ1-5, with 8 nucleotides matching TRBD1. Per the germline V gene, CDR1 is MDHEN and CDR2 is SYDVKM. The V and J ends lost 2 bases and 7 bases, in that order; junction bases with no gene match: 10. The CDR3 loop spans 16 amino acids. The CDR3 nucleotides read TGTGCCAGCAGTTTACGATACAGGGGGGAGGGGCAGCCCCAGCATTTT. This encodes CASSLRYRGEGQPQHF.

The chain carries TRBV5-6 and TRBJ2-1; 8 bases line up with TRBD2. Trimming cost V 0 bases and J 8 bases; bases outside gene matches: 7. Germline CDR1 SGHDT, CDR2 YYEEEE. The length of the CDR3 is 15 residues. The CDR3 loop reads CASSLGTSIRYEQFF. The CDR3 nucleotides read TGTGCCAGCAGCTTGGGGACTAGCATCAGGTATGAGCAGTTCTTC. Based on the CDR3 plus reference TRBV5-6 and TRBJ2-1, the full variable domain is DAGVTQSPTHLIKTRGQQVTLRCSPKSGHDTVSWYQQALGQGPQFIFQYYEEEERQRGNFPDRFSGHQFPNYSSELNVNALLLGDSALYLCASSLGTSIRYEQFFGPGTRLTVL.

In the case of this clonotype: A much larger clone differs by one base, so this may be a read error. This chain joins TRBV27 and TRBJ2-7; D is possibly TRBD1 (5 bases). Germline V lookup: CDR1 MNHEY, CDR2 SMNVEV (reference sequence). The CDR3 is 14 residues long. Trimming stripped 3 bases from V and 3 bases from J, with 12 bases between. The CDR3 loop is CASSFLGRDYEQYF. The CDR3 DNA follows: TGTGCCAGCAGTTTCCTTGGCAGGGACTACGAGCAGTACTTC.

This chain joins TRBV29-1 and TRBJ2-5; D unclear. The end of the DNA is better explained by TRBJ2-1, so the J call may be wrong. This CDR3 comprises 12 residues. Germline V gene data show CDR1 as SQVTM and CDR2 as ANQGSEA. The CDR3 spells CSVRTDQETQFF. The CDR3 nucleotides read TGCAGCGTTCGCACGGACCAAGAGACCCAGTTCTTC.

The chain carries TRBV20-1 and TRBJ2-4; D gene ambiguous. The DNA end favors TRBJ2-7, so the J call may be wrong. This CDR3 has 15 residues. Germline CDR1 and CDR2: DFQATT and SNEGSKA (reference sequence). The CDR3 loop reads CSEKGPGGPLYEQYF. The CDR3 DNA follows: TGCAGTGAAAAAGGCCCCGGCGGTCCCTTATACGAGCAGTACTTC.

The chain joins TRBV7-9 to TRBJ2-1, with 10 bases that match TRBD2. CDR3 length: 16 amino acids. V lost 3 bases and J lost 0; bases outside the gene matches: 2. CDR1 and CDR2 (germline): SEHNR, FQNEAQ (reference sequence). CDR3 sequence: CASSFSGRSSYNEQFF. CDR3 coding DNA: TGTGCCAGCAGCTTTAGCGGGAGGTCCTCCTACAATGAGCAGTTCTTC.

This clonotype came up a few times. The V and J genes are TRBV5-1 and TRBJ2-1; TRBD2 matches at 9 bases. The CDR3 spans 15 residues. Germline CDR1 is SGHRS and CDR2 is YFSETQ. The trim removed 0 bases at V and 6 bases at J, leaving 4 bases unmatched. This CDR3 reads CASSLVAGDLNEQFF. The CDR3 bases are TGCGCCAGCAGCTTGGTAGCGGGAGACCTCAATGAGCAGTTCTTC.

The rearrangement links TRBV7-9 to TRBJ1-2; D is ambiguous. Germline assignment: CDR1 SEHNR and CDR2 FQNEAQ (reference sequence). The CDR3 spans 18 residues. V was clipped by 5 bases and J by 0 bases, with 22 bases between them. The CDR3 loop reads CASSPAAGRKNTNYGYTF. CDR3 in DNA: TGTGCCAGCAGCCCAGCCGCGGGCAGAAAAAATACTAACTATGGCTACACCTTC.

The CDR3 DNA reads TGTGCCAGCAGCCCCAGACTAGCGGGACGGAATGAGCAGTTCTTC. Residues: CASSPRLAGRNEQFF. This rearrangement joins TRBV3-1 to TRBJ2-1; TRBD2 matches 11 bases. The CDR3 loop spans 15 amino acids. Losses at the gene ends were 4 bases for V and 7 bases for J; bases not matched to a gene: 6. Per the germline V gene, CDR1 is LGHDT and CDR2 is YNNKEL (reference sequence).